This T cell receptor beta chain was sequenced in a study of beta chain features in type 1 diabetes (dated by TCRdb to 2016 to 2019). As for the study more broadly: Mean age, gender distribution, total cell number and subset yield did not differ between patients and healthy donors. A total of over 95,000,000 sorted cells were examined across all samples, and RNA yield correlated strongly with the number of cells per subset. In the study, recently diagnosed type 1 diabetes patients and matched healthy donors were compared on the TCRB repertoires of their sorted circulating CD4+ T cell subsets. Whereas all 30 or so donors provided naive and central memory subsets, regulatory and stem cell-like memory subsets were isolated from just 8 patients and roughly 8 healthy donors.

Each donor gave one peripheral blood draw, approximately 100 mL on average, collected into heparinised tubes. A BD FACSAria II was used to sort naive, central memory, regulatory and stem cell-like memory CD4+ T cells with a panel that included CD45RO, CCR7, CD25, CD127, CD95 and CD27. All sorted populations exceeded 95% purity. PBMCs were separated immediately by Lymphoprep density gradient centrifugation and were stained directly, without being cultured. To minimize batch effects, samples were stained and sorted in pairs, one healthy donor with one patient per experiment. The research as a whole found: Because the HLA sub-analyses included only small numbers of individuals, any influence of HLA type on TCRB rearrangement was left unresolved. Shorter templates might have been favored by PCR, but patient and control samples were amplified and corrected together, so both groups would have been affected equally by any skew. Naive, central memory and regulatory TCRB repertoires appeared to be more alike among patients than among healthy donors. Type 1 diabetes patients showed a moderate but significant shortening of TCRB CDR3 length in all four CD4+ subsets. Because cDNA rather than genomic DNA was sequenced, highly expressing activated cells could have been over-represented, although no difference in activation and CD3 levels was found between groups. At VDJ recombination sites, patients with type 1 diabetes made fewer insertions and deleted more nucleotides, a pattern implying thymic rearrangement abnormalities.

The High Capacity cDNA Reverse Transcription Kit was used to reverse transcribe all of the isolated RNA, meaning that expressed TCRB transcripts were what got sequenced. Deep immunoSEQ sequencing was performed on naive, central memory and regulatory T cell samples, with an average of around 3.4 million total reads per sample. Sorted cells were lysed in RLT buffer and RNA was extracted with DNase-treated RNeasy Micro or Mini kits, depending on cell number. Each cell subset was processed separately to prevent cross-contamination, with patient and healthy donor samples processed together. Using the immunoSEQ multiplex PCR, TCRB sequences were amplified from cDNA into 87-bp fragments spanning the CDR3 region. Sequencing of the amplicons was done on the Illumina HiSeq platform. The original pipeline was this. Synthetic template baselines were used to correct PCR bias computationally, reads within Hamming distance 2 were collapsed, and singletons that could not be merged were discarded. Reads were aligned against IMGT to assign V, D and J genes, CDR3 length and insertions or deletions at six rearrangement sites. Clonotype counts were normalized to sorted cell number within each subset before computing true diversity and Gini coefficients with the tcR R package. The overlap coefficient, calculated on TCRB nucleotide sequences, was used to quantify repertoire sharing. Not all clones reach the TCRdb copy of this immuneACCESS table, which keeps in-frame sequences only. Checked studies attribute under half of the gap to unresolved V genes and leave the rest unexplained. V and J calls and clone size come straight from that table; D and trimming were deduced from the DNA. Within this sample are 200,000 to 250,000 clones, with roughly 30% of them counted one time only. Under 4.5% of the sample is held by the ten biggest clonotypes.

On this clone itself: Its antigen target is currently unknown. Base quality data are lacking; no much larger clone is found one base away.

From a lookup of the germline V gene, CDR1 and CDR2 are SGHTA and FQGNSA. The CDR3 contains 16 residues, cysteine and phenylalanine counted. Of all the DNA, just the CDR3 is kept, 48 bases in frame from base 1. Cut back by 1 base and 5 bases, the V and J ends lie 12 bases apart. This receptor was taken from a man in his thirties or forties in good health. The chain employs TRBV7-2 and TRBJ1-6; the D gene is perhaps TRBD1, from 6 matching bases. Material: central memory CD4+ T cells from blood. The CDR3 loop reads CASSLDRVVNNSPLHF. The sequence in DNA is TGTGCCAGCAGCTTAGACAGGGTAGTAAATAATTCACCCCTCCACTTT.